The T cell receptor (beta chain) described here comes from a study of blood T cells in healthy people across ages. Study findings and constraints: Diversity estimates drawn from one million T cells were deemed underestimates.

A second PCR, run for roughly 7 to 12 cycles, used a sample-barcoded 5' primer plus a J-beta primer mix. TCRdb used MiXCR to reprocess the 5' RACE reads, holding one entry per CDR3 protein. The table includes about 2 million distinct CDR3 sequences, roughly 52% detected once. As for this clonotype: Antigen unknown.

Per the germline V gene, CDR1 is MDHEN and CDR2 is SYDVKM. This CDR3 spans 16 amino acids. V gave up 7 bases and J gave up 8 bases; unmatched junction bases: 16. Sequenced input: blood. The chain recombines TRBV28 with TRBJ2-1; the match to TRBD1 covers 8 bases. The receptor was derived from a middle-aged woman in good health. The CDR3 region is CASIPFPDRGRDEQFF. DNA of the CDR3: TGTGCCAGCATACCATTCCCTGACAGGGGAAGGGATGAGCAGTTCTTC.